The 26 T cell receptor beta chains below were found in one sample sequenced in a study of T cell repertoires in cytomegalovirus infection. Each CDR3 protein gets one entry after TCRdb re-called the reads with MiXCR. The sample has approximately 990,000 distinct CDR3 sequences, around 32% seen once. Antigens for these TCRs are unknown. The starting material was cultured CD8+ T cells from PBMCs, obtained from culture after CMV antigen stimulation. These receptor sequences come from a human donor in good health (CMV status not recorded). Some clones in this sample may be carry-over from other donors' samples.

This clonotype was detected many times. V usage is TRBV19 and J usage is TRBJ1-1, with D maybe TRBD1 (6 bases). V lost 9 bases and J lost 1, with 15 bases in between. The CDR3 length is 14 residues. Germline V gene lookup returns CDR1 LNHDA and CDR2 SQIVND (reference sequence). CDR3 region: CASSTGTGNTEAFF. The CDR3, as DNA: TGTGCCAGCAGCACAGGGACGGGGAACACTGAAGCTTTCTTT.

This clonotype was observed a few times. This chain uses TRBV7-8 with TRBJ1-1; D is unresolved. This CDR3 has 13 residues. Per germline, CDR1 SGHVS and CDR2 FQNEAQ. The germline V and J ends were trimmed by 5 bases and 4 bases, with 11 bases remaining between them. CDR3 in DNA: TGTGCCAGCAGCCCTATGGTTACCACTGAAGCTTTCTTT. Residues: CASSPMVTTEAFF. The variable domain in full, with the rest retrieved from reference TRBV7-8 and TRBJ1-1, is GAGVSQSPRYKVAKRGQDVALRCDPISGHVSLFWYQQALGQGPEFLTYFQNEAQLDKSGLPSDRFFAERPEGSVSTLKIQRTQQEDSAVYLCASSPMVTTEAFFGQGTRLTVV.

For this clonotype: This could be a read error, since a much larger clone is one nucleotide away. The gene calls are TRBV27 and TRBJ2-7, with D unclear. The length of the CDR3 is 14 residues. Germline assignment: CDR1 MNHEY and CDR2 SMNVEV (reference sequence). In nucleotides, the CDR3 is TGTACCAGCAGTTTCGGGCGGAATGCCTACGAGCAGTACTTC. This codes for CTSSFGRNAYEQYF.

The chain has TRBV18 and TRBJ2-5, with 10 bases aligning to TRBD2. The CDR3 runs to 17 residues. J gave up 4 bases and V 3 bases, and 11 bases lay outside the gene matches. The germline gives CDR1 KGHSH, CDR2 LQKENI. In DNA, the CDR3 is TGTGCCAGCTCACCCCCCAGCGGGGGGGTGAGGGGAGAGACCCAGTACTTC. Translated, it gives CASSPPSGGVRGETQYF.

As DNA, the CDR3 is TGTGCCAGCAGCCCGGACAGGGTGGGGACTGAAGCTTTCTTT. It specifies CASSPDRVGTEAFF. This chain connects TRBV12-3 or TRBV12-4 to TRBJ1-1; 8 nucleotides line up with TRBD1. This CDR3 contains 14 residues. V shed 6 bases and J 5 bases; nucleotides not matched to a gene: 8.

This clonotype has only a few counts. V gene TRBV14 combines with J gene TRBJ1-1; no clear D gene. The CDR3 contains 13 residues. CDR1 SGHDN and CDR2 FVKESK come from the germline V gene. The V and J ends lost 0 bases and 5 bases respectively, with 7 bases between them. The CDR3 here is CASSQEFGTEAFF. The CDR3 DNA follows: TGTGCCAGCAGCCAAGAATTTGGTACTGAAGCTTTCTTT.

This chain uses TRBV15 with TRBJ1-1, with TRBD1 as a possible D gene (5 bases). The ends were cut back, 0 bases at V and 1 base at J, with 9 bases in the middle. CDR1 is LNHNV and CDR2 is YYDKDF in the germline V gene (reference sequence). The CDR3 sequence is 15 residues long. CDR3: CATSRDDGGNTEAFF. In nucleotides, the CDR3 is TGTGCCACCAGCAGAGATGACGGGGGGAACACTGAAGCTTTCTTT. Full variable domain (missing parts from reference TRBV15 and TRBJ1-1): DAMVIQNPRYQVTQFGKPVTLSCSQTLNHNVMYWYQQKSSQAPKLLFHYYDKDFNNEADTPDNFQSRRPNTSFCFLDIRSPGLGDTAMYLCATSRDDGGNTEAFFGQGTRLTVV.

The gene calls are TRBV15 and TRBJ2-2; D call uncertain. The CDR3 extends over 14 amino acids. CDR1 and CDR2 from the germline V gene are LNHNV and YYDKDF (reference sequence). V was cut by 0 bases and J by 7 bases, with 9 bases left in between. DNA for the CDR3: TGTGCCACCAGCAGAGAGGGGTACGACGGGGAGCTGTTTTTT. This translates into CATSREGYDGELFF.

This CDR3 reads CSTSDRGPNQPQHF. The DNA for the CDR3 is TGCAGTACCTCCGACAGGGGACCCAATCAGCCCCAGCATTTT. The V call is TRBV20-1, the J call TRBJ1-5; 8 bases agree with TRBD1. Germline-derived CDR1 and CDR2 are DFQATT and SNEGSKA (reference sequence). This CDR3 contains 14 residues. J lost 3 bases, V lost 8 bases, and 9 bases had no gene match.

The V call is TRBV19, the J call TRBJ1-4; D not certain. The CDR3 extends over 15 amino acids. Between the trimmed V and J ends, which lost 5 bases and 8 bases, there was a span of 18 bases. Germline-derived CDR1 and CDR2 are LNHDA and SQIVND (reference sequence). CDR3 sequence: CASSVDNALDEKLFF. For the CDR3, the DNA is TGTGCCAGTAGTGTCGACAACGCATTAGACGAAAAACTGTTTTTT.

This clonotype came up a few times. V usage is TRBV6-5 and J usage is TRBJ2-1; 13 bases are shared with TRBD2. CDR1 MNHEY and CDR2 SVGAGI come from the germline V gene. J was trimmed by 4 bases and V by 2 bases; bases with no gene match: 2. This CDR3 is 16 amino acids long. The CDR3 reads CASSYTSGGAYNEQFF. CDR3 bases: TGTGCCAGCAGTTACACTAGCGGGGGGGCTTACAATGAGCAGTTCTTC.

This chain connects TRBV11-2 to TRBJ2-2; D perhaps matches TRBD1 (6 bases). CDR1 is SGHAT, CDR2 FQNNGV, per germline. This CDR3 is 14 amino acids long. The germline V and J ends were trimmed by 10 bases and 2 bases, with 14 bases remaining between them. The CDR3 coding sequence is TGTGCCACGTCCGGGACACCCAACACCGGGGAGCTGTTTTTT. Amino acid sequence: CATSGTPNTGELFF.

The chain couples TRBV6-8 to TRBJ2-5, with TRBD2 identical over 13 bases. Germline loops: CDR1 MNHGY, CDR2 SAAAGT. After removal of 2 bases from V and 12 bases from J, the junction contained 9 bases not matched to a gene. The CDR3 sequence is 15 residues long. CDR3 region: CASSYTDTGLAGEYF. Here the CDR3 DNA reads TGTGCCAGCAGTTACACGGACACCGGACTAGCGGGGGAGTACTTC.

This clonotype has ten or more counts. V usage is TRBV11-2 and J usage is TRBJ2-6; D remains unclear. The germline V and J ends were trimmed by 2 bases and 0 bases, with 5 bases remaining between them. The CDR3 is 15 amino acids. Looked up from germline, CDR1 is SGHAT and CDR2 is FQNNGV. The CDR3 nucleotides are TGTGCCAGCAGCTTAAGTGCCTCTGGGGCCAACGTCCTGACTTTC. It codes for CASSLSASGANVLTF.

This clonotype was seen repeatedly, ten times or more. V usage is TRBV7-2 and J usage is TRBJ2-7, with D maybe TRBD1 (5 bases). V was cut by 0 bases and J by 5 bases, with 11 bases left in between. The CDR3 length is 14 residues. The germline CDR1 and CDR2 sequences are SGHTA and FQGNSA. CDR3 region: CASSLAPTEDEQYV. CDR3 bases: TGTGCCAGCAGCTTAGCTCCGACAGAAGACGAGCAGTACGTC.

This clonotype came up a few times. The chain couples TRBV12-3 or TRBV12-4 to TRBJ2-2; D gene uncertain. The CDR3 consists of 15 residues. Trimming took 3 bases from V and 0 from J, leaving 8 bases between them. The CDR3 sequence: CASSFLLPNTGELFF. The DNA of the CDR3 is TGTGCCAGCAGTTTTTTACTTCCGAACACCGGGGAGCTGTTTTTT.

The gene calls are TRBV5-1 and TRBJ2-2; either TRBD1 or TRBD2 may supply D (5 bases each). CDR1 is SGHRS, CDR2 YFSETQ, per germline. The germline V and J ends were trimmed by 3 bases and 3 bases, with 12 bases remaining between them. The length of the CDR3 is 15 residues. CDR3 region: CASSYRWGYTGELFF. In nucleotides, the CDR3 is TGCGCCAGCAGCTATCGTTGGGGGTACACCGGGGAGCTGTTTTTT.

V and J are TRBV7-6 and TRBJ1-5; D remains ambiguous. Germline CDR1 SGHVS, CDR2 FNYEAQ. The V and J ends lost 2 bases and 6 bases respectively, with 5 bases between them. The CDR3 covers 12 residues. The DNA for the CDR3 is TGTGCCAGCAGCTTATCGACTCAGCCCCAGCATTTT. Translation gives CASSLSTQPQHF.

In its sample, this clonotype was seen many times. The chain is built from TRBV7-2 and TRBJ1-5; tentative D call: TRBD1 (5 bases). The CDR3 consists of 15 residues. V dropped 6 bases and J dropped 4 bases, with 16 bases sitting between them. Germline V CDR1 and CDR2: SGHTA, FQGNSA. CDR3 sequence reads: CASSRATGENQPQHF. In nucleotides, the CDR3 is TGTGCCAGCAGTCGAGCAACGGGGGAGAATCAGCCCCAGCATTTT.

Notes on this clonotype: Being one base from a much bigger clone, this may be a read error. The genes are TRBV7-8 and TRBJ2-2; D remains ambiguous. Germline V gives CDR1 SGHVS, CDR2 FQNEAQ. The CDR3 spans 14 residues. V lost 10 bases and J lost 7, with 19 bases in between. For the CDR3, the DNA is TGTGCCAACCTGACTCCGCCCGGTGTCGGGGAGCTGTTTTTT. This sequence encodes CANLTPPGVGELFF.

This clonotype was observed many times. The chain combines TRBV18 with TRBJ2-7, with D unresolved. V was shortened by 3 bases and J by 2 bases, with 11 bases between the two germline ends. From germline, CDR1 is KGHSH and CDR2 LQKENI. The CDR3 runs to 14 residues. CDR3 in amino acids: CASSPERGPYEQYF. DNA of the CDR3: TGTGCCAGCTCACCTGAGAGAGGACCCTACGAGCAGTACTTC.

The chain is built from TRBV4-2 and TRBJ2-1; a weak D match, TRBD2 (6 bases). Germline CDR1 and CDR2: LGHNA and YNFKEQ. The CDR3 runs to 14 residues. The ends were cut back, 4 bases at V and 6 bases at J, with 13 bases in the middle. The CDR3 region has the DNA TGTGCCAGCAGCCGGCGGGGACCACTCAATGAGCAGTTCTTC. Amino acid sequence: CASSRRGPLNEQFF.

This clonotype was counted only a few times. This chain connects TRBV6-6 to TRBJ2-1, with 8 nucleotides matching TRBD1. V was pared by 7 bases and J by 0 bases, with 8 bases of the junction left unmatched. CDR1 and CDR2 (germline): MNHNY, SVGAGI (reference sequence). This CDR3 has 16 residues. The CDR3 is CASTPWTGSSYNEQFF. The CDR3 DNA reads TGTGCCAGCACTCCATGGACAGGGAGCTCCTACAATGAGCAGTTCTTC.

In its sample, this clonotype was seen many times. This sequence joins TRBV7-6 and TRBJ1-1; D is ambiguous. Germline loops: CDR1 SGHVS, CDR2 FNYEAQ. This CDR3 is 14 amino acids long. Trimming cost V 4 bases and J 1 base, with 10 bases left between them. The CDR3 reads CASSSSGTNTEAFF. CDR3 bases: TGTGCCAGCAGCTCCAGCGGTACGAACACTGAAGCTTTCTTT.

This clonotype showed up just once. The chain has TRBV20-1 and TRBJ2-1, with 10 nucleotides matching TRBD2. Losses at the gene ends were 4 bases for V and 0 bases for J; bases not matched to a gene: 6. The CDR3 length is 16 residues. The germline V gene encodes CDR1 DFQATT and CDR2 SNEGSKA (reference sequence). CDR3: CSAKMIAGGSYNEQFF. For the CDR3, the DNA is TGCAGTGCTAAGATGATAGCGGGGGGCTCCTACAATGAGCAGTTCTTC.

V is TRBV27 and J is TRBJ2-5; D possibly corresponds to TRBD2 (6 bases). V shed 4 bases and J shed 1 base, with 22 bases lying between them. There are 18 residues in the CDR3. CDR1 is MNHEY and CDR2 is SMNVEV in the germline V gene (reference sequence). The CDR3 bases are TGTGCCAGCAGTTACCAGACGGTAACCGGGGGATTCCAAGAGACCCAGTACTTC. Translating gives CASSYQTVTGGFQETQYF.